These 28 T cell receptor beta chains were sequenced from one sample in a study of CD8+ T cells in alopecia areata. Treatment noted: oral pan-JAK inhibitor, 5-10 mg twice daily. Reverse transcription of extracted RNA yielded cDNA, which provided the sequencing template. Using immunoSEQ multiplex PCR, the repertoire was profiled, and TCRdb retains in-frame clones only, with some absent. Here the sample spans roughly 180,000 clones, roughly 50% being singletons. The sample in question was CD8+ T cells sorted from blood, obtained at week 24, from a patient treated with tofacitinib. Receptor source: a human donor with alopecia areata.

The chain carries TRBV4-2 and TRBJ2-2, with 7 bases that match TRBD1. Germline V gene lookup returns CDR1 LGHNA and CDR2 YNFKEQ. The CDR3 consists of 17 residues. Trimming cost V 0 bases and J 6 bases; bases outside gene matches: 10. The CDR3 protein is CASSQDGRGYRAGELFF. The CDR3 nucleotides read TGTGCCAGCAGCCAAGATGGCAGGGGGTATCGCGCCGGGGAGCTGTTTTTT.

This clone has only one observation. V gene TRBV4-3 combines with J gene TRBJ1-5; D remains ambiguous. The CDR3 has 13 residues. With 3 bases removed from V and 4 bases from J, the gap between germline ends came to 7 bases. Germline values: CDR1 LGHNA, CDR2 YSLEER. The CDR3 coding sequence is TGCGCCAGCAGCCAGGACGTAAATCAGCCCCAGCATTTT. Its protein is CASSQDVNQPQHF.

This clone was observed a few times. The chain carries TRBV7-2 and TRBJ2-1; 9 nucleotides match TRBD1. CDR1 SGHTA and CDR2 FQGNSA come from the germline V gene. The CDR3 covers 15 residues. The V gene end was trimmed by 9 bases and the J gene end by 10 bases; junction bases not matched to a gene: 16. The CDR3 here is CASEPGQGLLKEQFF. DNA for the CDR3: TGTGCCAGTGAGCCGGGACAGGGCTTGCTTAAAGAGCAGTTCTTC.

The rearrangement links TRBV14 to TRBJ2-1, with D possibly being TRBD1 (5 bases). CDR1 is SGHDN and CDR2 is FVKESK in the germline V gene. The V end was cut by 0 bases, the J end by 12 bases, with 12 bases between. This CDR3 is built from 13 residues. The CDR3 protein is CASSQEVGARQFF. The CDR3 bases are TGTGCCAGCAGCCAAGAAGTAGGGGCGAGGCAGTTCTTC.

The CDR3 DNA reads TGTGCCAGCAGCTTAAGGGGGCGGGATGCAGATACGCAGTATTTT. This encodes CASSLRGRDADTQYF. The gene calls are TRBV5-6 and TRBJ2-3, with a weak D call TRBD1 (7 bases). The CDR3 runs 15 residues. Germline-derived CDR1 and CDR2 are SGHDT and YYEEEE. V was trimmed by 2 bases and J by 4 bases, leaving 14 bases between them.

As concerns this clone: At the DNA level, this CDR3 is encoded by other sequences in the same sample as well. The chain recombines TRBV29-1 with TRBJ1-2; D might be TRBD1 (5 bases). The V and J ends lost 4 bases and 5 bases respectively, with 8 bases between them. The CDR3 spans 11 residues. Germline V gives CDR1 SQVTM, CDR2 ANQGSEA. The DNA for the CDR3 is TGCAGCGTTGCAGGGTCGTATGGCTACACCTTC. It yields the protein CSVAGSYGYTF.

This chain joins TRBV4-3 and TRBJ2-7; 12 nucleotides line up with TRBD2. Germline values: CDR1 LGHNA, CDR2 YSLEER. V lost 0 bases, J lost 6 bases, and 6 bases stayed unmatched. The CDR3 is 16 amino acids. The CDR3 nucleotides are TGCGCCAGCAGCCAAGACCTAGCGGGGGGGCCAGGCGAGCAGTACTTC. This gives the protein CASSQDLAGGPGEQYF.

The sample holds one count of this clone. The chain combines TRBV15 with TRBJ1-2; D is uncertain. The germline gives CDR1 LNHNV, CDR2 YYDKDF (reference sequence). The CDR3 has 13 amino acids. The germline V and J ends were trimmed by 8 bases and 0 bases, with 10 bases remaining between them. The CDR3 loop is CATAKFPNYGYTF. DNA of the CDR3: TGTGCCACCGCGAAATTCCCTAACTATGGCTACACCTTC. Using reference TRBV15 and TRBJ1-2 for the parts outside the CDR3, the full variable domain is DAMVIQNPRYQVTQFGKPVTLSCSQTLNHNVMYWYQQKSSQAPKLLFHYYDKDFNNEADTPDNFQSRRPNTSFCFLDIRSPGLGDTAMYLCATAKFPNYGYTFGSGTRLTVV.

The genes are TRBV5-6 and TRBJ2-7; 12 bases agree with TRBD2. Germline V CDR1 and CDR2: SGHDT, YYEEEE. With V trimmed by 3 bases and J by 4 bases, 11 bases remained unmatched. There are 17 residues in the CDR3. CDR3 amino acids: CASSSLAGGSPWYEQYF. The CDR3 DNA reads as TGTGCCAGCAGCTCCCTAGCGGGGGGGAGCCCCTGGTACGAGCAGTACTTC. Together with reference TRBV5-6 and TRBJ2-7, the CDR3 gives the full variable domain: DAGVTQSPTHLIKTRGQQVTLRCSPKSGHDTVSWYQQALGQGPQFIFQYYEEEERQRGNFPDRFSGHQFPNYSSELNVNALLLGDSALYLCASSSLAGGSPWYEQYFGPGTRLTVT.

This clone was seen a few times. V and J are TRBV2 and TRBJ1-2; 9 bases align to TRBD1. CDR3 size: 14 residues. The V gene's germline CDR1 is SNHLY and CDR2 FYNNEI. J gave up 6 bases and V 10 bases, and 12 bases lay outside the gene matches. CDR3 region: CATGLIGTGNGYTF. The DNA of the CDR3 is TGTGCCACCGGATTAATCGGGACAGGGAATGGCTACACCTTC.

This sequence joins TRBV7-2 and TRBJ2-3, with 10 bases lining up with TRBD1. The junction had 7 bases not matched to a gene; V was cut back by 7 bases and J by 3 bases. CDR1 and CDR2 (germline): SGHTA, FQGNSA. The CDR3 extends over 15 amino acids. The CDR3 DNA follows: TGTGCCAGCAAAAGCCGGACAGGGGGTACAGATACGCAGTATTTT. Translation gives CASKSRTGGTDTQYF.

CDR3 nucleotides: TGTGCCTGGAGATCTGGGGCCAACGTCCTGACTTTC. It specifies CAWRSGANVLTF. The chain is built from TRBV30 and TRBJ2-6, with no clear D. Germline assignment: CDR1 GTSNPN and CDR2 SVGIG (reference sequence). The CDR3 spans 12 residues. Between the trimmed V and J ends, which lost 3 bases and 1 base, there was a span of 1 base.

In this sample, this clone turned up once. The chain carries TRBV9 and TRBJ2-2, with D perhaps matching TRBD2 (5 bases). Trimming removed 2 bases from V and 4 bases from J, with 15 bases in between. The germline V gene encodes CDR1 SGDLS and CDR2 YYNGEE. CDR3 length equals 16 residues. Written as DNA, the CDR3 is TGTGCCAGCAGCGTTAACTGGGAGTGGGGCACCGGGGAGCTGTTTTTT. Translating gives CASSVNWEWGTGELFF.

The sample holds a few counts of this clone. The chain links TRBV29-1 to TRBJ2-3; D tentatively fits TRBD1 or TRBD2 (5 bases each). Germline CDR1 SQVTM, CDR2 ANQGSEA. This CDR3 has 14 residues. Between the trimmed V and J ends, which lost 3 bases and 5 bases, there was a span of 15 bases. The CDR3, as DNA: TGCAGCGTTGAGGGGCAGGGCGCGGGAGATACGCAGTATTTT. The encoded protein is CSVEGQGAGDTQYF.

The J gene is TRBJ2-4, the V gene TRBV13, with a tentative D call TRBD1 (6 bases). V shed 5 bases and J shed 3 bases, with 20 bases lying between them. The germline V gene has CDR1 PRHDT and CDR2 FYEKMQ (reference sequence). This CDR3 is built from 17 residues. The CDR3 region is CASSKMPGVSGKNIQYF. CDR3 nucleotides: TGTGCCAGCAGCAAAATGCCAGGGGTATCGGGCAAAAACATTCAGTACTTC. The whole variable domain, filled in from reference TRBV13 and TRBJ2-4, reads AAGVIQSPRHLIKEKRETATLKCYPIPRHDTVYWYQQGPGQDPQFLISFYEKMQSDKGSIPDRFSAQQFSDYHSELNMSSLELGDSALYFCASSKMPGVSGKNIQYFGAGTRLSVL.

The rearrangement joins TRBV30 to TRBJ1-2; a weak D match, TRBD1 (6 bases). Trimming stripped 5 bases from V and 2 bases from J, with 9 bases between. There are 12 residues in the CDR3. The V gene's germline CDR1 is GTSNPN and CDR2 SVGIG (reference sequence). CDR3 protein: CAWQGNNYGYTF. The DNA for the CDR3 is TGTGCCTGGCAGGGGAACAACTATGGCTACACCTTC.

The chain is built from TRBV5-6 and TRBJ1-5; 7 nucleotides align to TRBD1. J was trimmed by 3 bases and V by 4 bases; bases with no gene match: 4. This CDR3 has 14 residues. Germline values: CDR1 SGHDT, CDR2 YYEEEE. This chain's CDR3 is CASSIDRDNQPQHF. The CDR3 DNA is TGTGCCAGCAGCATAGACAGGGACAATCAGCCCCAGCATTTT.

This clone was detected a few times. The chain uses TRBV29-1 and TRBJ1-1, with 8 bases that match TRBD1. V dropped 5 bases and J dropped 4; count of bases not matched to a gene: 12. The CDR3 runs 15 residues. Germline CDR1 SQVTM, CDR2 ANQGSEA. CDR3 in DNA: TGCAGCGTTTTCGAACGGGGACAGGTGGGCACTGAAGCTTTCTTT. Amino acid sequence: CSVFERGQVGTEAFF.

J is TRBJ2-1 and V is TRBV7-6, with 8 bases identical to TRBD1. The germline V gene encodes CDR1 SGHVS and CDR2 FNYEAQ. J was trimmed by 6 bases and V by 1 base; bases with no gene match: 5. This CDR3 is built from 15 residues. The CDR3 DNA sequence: TGTGCCAGCAGCTTAGGACAGGGGATTATCAATGAGCAGTTCTTC. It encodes CASSLGQGIINEQFF.

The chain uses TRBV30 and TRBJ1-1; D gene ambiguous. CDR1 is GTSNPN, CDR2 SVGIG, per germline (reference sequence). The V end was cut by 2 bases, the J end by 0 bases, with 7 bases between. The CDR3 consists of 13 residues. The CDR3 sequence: CAWSPSLNTEAFF. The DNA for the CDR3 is TGTGCCTGGAGTCCCTCATTGAACACTGAAGCTTTCTTT.

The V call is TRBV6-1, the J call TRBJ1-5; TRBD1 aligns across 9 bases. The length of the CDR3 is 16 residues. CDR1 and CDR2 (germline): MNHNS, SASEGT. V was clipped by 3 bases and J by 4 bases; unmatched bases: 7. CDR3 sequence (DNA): TGTGCCAGCAGTGAGAGGCGGGGACAGGGTAATCAGCCCCAGCATTTT. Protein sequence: CASSERRGQGNQPQHF.

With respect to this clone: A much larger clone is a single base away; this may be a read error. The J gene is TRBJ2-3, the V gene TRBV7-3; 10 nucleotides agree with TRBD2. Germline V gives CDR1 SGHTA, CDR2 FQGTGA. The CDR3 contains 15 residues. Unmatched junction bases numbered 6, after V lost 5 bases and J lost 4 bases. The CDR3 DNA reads TGTGCCAGCAGCGACAGCGGGGGGGCCGCAGATACGCAGTATTTT. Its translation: CASSDSGGAADTQYF. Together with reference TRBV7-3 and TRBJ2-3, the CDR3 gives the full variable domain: GAGVSQTPSNKVTEKGKYVELRCDPISGHTALYWYRQSLGQGPEFLIYFQGTGAADDSGLPNDRFFAVRPEGSVSTLKIQRTERGDSAVYLCASSDSGGAADTQYFGPGTRLTVL.

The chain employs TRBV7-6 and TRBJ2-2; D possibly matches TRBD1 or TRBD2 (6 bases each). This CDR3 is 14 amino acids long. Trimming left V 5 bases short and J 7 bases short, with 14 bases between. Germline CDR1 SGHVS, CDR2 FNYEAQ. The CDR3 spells CASSRKGEDGELFF. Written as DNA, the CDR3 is TGTGCCAGCAGCCGCAAGGGGGAGGACGGGGAGCTGTTTTTT.

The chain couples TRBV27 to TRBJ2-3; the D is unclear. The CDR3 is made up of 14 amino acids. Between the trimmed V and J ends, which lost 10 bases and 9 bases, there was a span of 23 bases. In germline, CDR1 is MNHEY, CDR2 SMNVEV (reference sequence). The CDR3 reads CATAPLQPPPTQYF. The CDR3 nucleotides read TGTGCCACCGCTCCCTTACAGCCCCCTCCGACGCAGTATTTT.

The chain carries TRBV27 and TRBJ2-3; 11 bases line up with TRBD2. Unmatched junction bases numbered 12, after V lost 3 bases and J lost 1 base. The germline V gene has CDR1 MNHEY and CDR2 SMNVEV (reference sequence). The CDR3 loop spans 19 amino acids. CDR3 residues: CASSLVISGGARGTDTQYF. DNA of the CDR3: TGTGCCAGCAGTTTGGTAATTAGCGGGGGGGCCCGAGGCACAGATACGCAGTATTTT.

In DNA form, the CDR3 reads TGTGCCAGCAGCCTCCCCGGACACAGCGTAAGCGAGCAGTACTTC. Its protein is CASSLPGHSVSEQYF. The chain joins TRBV13 to TRBJ2-7, with D tentatively TRBD1 (5 bases). V gave up 5 bases and J gave up 6 bases, with 20 bases separating them. Looked up from germline, CDR1 is PRHDT and CDR2 is FYEKMQ (reference sequence). The CDR3 is made up of 15 amino acids.

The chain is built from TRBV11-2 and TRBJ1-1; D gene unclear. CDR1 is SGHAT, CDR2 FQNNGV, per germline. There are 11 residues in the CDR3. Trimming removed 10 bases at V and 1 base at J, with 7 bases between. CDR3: CATTQNTEAFF. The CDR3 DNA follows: TGTGCCACAACACAGAACACTGAAGCTTTCTTT. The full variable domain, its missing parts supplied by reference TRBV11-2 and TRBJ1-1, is EAGVAQSPRYKIIEKRQSVAFWCNPISGHATLYWYQQILGQGPKLLIQFQNNGVVDDSQLPKDRFSAERLKGVDSTLKIQPAKLEDSAVYLCATTQNTEAFFGQGTRLTVV.

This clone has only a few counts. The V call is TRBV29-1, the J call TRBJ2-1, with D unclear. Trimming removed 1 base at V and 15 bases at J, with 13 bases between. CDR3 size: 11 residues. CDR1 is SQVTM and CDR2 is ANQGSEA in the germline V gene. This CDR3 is CSVEVGADLFF. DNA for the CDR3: TGCAGCGTTGAAGTAGGCGCAGACCTGTTCTTC.